These 19 T cell receptor beta chains share one sample of origin, sequenced in a study of molecular identifiers for immune sequencing clone quantification. TCRdb fed the PCR reads into MiXCR, producing one record per CDR3 protein. The repertoire holds about 640,000 distinct CDR3 sequences, with 20% as singletons. The material sequenced was naive CD8+ T cells from blood, with Jurkat cell RNA spiked in. Noted subset: FACS-sorted CD8+CD4-CCR7+CD45RA+ naive T cells. The receptors stem from a human donor in good health. Some libraries in this study had Jurkat cell RNA spiked in.

The chain carries TRBV11-2 and TRBJ2-1; perhaps TRBD2 as D (5 bases). V gave up 1 base and J gave up 5 bases, with 12 bases separating them. Germline CDR1 SGHAT, CDR2 FQNNGV. This CDR3 has 15 amino acids. The CDR3 DNA is TGTGCCAGCAGCTTAGGGTCGGGGAGCAACAATGAGCAGTTCTTC. It is translated as CASSLGSGSNNEQFF.

This clonotype was detected many times. V is TRBV12-3 or TRBV12-4 and J is TRBJ2-1; weak D call: TRBD1 (5 bases). The V and J ends lost 5 bases and 9 bases respectively, with 17 bases between them. The CDR3 loop spans 14 amino acids. For the CDR3, the DNA is TGTGCCAGCAGTAGATACCCAGGGATCGGTGAGCAGTTCTTC. Its translation: CASSRYPGIGEQFF.

This clonotype was observed a few times. The CDR3 nucleotides are TGTGCCAGCAGCTCCGTGACTAGCGGTTACAATGAGCAGTTCTTC. Protein: CASSSVTSGYNEQFF. V is TRBV3-1 and J is TRBJ2-1; the match to TRBD2 covers 9 bases. V shed 5 bases, J shed 4 bases, and the junction held 6 bases outside the gene matches. CDR1 is LGHDT, CDR2 YNNKEL, per germline (reference sequence). The CDR3 length is 15 residues.

The sample holds many counts of this clonotype. The V call is TRBV4-3, the J call TRBJ2-7, with 9 bases aligning to TRBD1. After removal of 0 bases from V and 4 bases from J, the junction contained 4 bases not matched to a gene. The germline gives CDR1 LGHNA, CDR2 YSLEER. This CDR3 has 15 amino acids. The CDR3 reads CASSQDTGQGYEQYF. CDR3 nucleotide sequence: TGCGCCAGCAGCCAAGATACTGGACAGGGGTACGAGCAGTACTTC.

This clonotype was seen many times. The chain recombines TRBV7-9 with TRBJ1-1; tentatively, D is TRBD1 (5 bases). The V gene's germline CDR1 is SEHNR and CDR2 FQNEAQ (reference sequence). V was clipped by 1 base and J by 3 bases, with 12 bases between them. This CDR3 has 15 amino acids. CDR3 DNA sequence: TGTGCCAGCAGCTTAGTAGGGGAAGGACACACTGAAGCTTTCTTT. This codes for CASSLVGEGHTEAFF.

The chain recombines TRBV12-3 or TRBV12-4 with TRBJ2-5; 10 bases line up with TRBD1. CDR3 length equals 16 residues. Losses at the gene ends were 5 bases for V and 0 bases for J; bases not matched to a gene: 6. The CDR3 spells CASSPDRGNDQETQYF. The CDR3 DNA reads TGTGCCAGCAGTCCGGACAGGGGGAACGACCAAGAGACCCAGTACTTC.

This clonotype occurred many times. This chain joins TRBV28 and TRBJ2-3; D is perhaps TRBD1 or TRBD2 (6 bases each). The CDR3 is made up of 18 amino acids. Germline V gene sequence: CDR1 MDHEN, CDR2 SYDVKM. Trimming pared 2 bases from V and 4 bases from J, leaving 22 bases between. The CDR3: CASSLAPFGGGTPDTQYF. In DNA form, the CDR3 reads TGTGCCAGCAGTTTAGCACCGTTCGGAGGGGGGACCCCAGATACGCAGTATTTT.

There are a few counts of this clonotype. The chain combines TRBV13 with TRBJ2-2; 10 positions match TRBD2. Germline V lookup: CDR1 PRHDT, CDR2 FYEKMQ (reference sequence). J lost 4 bases, V lost 2 bases, and 1 base had no gene match. The CDR3 sequence is 15 residues long. The CDR3 DNA follows: TGTGCCAGCAGCTTACCTAGCGGGAGCACCGGGGAGCTGTTTTTT. Translating gives CASSLPSGSTGELFF.

On this clonotype: This could be a read error, since a much larger clone is one nucleotide away. The chain links TRBV29-1 to TRBJ1-1, with D possibly matching TRBD1 (6 bases). V lost 7 bases and J 6 bases, leaving 12 bases between the germline ends. CDR3 size: 11 residues. Per germline, CDR1 SQVTM and CDR2 ANQGSEA. CDR3 sequence: CSAGSGAEAFF. As DNA, the CDR3 is TGCAGCGCTGGGTCAGGGGCTGAAGCTTTCTTT. The variable domain in full, with the rest retrieved from reference TRBV29-1 and TRBJ1-1, is SAVISQKPSRDICQRGTSLTIQCQVDSQVTMMFWYRQQPGQSLTLIATANQGSEATYESGFVIDKFPISRPNLTFSTLTVSNMSPEDSSIYLCSAGSGAEAFFGQGTRLTVV.

V is TRBV7-9 and J is TRBJ2-7, with 9 nucleotides matching TRBD2. Germline V lookup: CDR1 SEHNR, CDR2 FQNEAQ (reference sequence). J lost 4 bases, V lost 5 bases, and 9 bases had no gene match. CDR3 length equals 15 residues. DNA of the CDR3: TGTGCCAGCAGCGATCCGGGACTAGCTGGTTACGAGCAGTACTTC. Translated, it gives CASSDPGLAGYEQYF.

This clonotype was seen many times. V gene TRBV7-6 combines with J gene TRBJ2-3; possibly TRBD2 for D (7 bases). Germline-derived CDR1 and CDR2 are SGHVS and FNYEAQ. CDR3 length equals 15 residues. Between the trimmed V and J ends, which lost 3 bases and 5 bases, there was a span of 15 bases. The DNA for the CDR3 is TGTGCCAGCAGCTTTGGGGGGGCCCCCGGAGATACGCAGTATTTT. Translation: CASSFGGAPGDTQYF. The full variable domain, in which reference TRBV7-6 and TRBJ2-3 provide the parts outside the CDR3, is GAGVSQSPRYKVTKRGQDVALRCDPISGHVSLYWYRQALGQGPEFLTYFNYEAQQDKSGLPNDRFSAERPEGSISTLTIQRTEQRDSAMYRCASSFGGAPGDTQYFGPGTRLTVL.

This chain connects TRBV12-3 or TRBV12-4 to TRBJ1-1, with 7 bases aligning to TRBD1. The J segment lost 7 bases and the V segment lost 6 bases, leaving 2 bases of the junction unmatched. This CDR3 contains 11 residues. The CDR3 sequence: CASRTGFEAFF. As DNA, the CDR3 is TGTGCCAGCAGGACAGGGTTTGAAGCTTTCTTT.

Remarks on this clonotype: This may arise from a read error, as a much more abundant clone is one base away. The chain combines TRBV20-1 with TRBJ2-7; 8 nucleotides agree with TRBD1. The CDR3 covers 13 residues. CDR1 and CDR2 (germline): DFQATT, SNEGSKA (reference sequence). CDR3 coding DNA: TGCAGCGTTGCGGACAGGGTATTTCTCGAGCAGTACTTC. Its translation: CSVADRVFLEQYF.

This chain connects TRBV18 to TRBJ2-7, with D possibly matching TRBD1 (6 bases). There are 15 residues in the CDR3. Germline V gene data show CDR1 as KGHSH and CDR2 as LQKENI. Trimming pared 3 bases from V and 0 bases from J, leaving 12 bases between. The CDR3 region is CASSPRGRGSYEQYF. CDR3 DNA: TGTGCCAGCTCACCCCGGGGCAGGGGCTCCTACGAGCAGTACTTC.

This clonotype was seen repeatedly, ten times or more. J is TRBJ2-2 and V is TRBV4-1, with 9 bases aligning to TRBD2. Trimming cost V 7 bases and J 5 bases; bases outside gene matches: 17. CDR1 and CDR2 from the germline V gene are MGHRA and YSYEKL. CDR3 length: 18 residues. The CDR3 nucleotides read TGCGCCAGCACCCTCGCGGGGGGGTTGGACTTAATGACCGGGGAGCTGTTTTTT. Its translation is CASTLAGGLDLMTGELFF.

For this clonotype: A much bigger clone sits one base away, suggesting this may be a read error. V is TRBV30 and J is TRBJ2-5; D is possibly TRBD1 (6 bases). Germline V CDR1 and CDR2: GTSNPN, SVGIG (reference sequence). This CDR3 comprises 14 residues. V lost 5 bases, J lost 5 bases, and 18 bases lay in between. Here the CDR3 reads CAWCPSRGWETQYF. The DNA of the CDR3 is TGTGCCTGGTGCCCATCGAGGGGGTGGGAGACCCAGTACTTC. Variable domain in full (rest from reference TRBV30 and TRBJ2-5): SQTIHQWPATLVQPVGSPLSLECTVEGTSNPNLYWYRQAAGRGLQLLFYSVGIGQISSEVPQNLSASRPQDRQFILSSKKLLLSDSGFYLCAWCPSRGWETQYFGPGTRLLVL.

There are many counts of this clonotype. The CDR3 region is CSVSNINTDTQYF. The CDR3 DNA is TGCAGCGTTTCAAACATAAACACAGATACGCAGTATTTT. This sequence joins TRBV29-1 and TRBJ2-3; D gene ambiguous. Germline V gene data show CDR1 as SQVTM and CDR2 as ANQGSEA. The V gene lost 5 bases and the J gene lost 2 bases, with 11 bases spanning the gap. There are 13 residues in the CDR3.

This clonotype was detected many times. V and J are TRBV28 and TRBJ2-2; no reliable D call. V shed 5 bases and J shed 1 base, with 8 bases lying between them. The CDR3 consists of 14 residues. CDR1 is MDHEN, CDR2 SYDVKM, per germline. In nucleotides, the CDR3 is TGTGCCAGCAGTCGAAAGATGAACACCGGGGAGCTGTTTTTT. It codes for CASSRKMNTGELFF.

Ten or more counts support this clonotype. J is TRBJ1-2 and V is TRBV9; the match to TRBD1 covers 9 bases. This CDR3 comprises 17 residues. CDR1 is SGDLS, CDR2 YYNGEE, per germline. V shed 2 bases and J 5 bases; nucleotides not matched to a gene: 13. The DNA for the CDR3 is TGTGCCAGCAGCGTCGAGACCCCGACAGGGGGTAGTTATGGCTACACCTTC. Protein sequence: CASSVETPTGGSYGYTF.